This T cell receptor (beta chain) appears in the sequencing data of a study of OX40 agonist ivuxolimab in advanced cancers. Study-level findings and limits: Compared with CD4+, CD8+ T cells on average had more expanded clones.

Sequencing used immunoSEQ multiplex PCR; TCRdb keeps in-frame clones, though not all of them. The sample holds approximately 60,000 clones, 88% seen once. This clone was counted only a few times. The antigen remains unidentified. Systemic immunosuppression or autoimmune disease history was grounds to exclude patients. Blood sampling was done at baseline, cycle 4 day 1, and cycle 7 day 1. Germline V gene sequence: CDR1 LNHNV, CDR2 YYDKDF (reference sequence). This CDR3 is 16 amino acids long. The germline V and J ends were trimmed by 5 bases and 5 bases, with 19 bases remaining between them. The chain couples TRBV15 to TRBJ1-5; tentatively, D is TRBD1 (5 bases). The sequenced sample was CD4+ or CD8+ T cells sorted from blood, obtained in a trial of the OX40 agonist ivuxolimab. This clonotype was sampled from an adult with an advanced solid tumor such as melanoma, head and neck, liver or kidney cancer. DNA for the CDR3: TGTGCCACCAGCTTACCCGAGGGTAAGGGGTATCAGCCCCAGCATTTT. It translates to CATSLPEGKGYQPQHF.